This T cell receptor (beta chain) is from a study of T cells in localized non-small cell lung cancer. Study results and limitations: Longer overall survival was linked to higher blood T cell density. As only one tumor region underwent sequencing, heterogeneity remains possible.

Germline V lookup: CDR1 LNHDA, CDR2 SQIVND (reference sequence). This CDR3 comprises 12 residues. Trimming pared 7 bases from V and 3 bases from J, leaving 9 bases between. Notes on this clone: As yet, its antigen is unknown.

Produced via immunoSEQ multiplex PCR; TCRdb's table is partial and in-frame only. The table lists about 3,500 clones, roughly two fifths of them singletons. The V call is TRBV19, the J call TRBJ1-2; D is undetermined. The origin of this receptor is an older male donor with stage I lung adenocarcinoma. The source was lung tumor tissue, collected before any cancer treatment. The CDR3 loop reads CASTQRDYGYTF. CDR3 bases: TGTGCCAGTACCCAGCGGGACTATGGCTACACCTTC.